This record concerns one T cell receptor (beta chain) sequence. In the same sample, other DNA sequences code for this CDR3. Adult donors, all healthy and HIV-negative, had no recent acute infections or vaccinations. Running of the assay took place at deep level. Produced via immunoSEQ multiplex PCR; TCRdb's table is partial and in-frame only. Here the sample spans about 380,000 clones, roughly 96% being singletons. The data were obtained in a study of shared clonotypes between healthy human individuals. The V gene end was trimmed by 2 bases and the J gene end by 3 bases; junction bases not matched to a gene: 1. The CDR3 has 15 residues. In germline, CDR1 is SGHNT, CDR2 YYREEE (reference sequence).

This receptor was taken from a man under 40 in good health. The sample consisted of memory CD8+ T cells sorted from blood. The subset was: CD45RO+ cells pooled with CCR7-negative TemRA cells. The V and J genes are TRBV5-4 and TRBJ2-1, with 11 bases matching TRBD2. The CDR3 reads CASSFGTSGYNEQFF. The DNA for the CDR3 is TGTGCCAGCAGCTTCGGGACTAGCGGCTACAATGAGCAGTTCTTC.